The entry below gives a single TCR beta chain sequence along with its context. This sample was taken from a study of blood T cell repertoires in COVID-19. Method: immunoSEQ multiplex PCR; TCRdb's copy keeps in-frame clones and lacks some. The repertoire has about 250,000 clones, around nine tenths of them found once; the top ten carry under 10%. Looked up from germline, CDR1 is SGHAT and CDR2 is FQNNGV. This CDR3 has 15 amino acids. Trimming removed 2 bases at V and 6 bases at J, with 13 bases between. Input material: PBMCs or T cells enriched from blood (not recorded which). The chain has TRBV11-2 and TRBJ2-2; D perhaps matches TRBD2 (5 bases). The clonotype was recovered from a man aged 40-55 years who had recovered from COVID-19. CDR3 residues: CASSLMSGYAGELFF. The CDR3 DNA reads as TGTGCCAGCAGCTTAATGTCGGGGTATGCCGGGGAGCTGTTTTTT. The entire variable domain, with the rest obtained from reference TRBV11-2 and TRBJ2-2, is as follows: EAGVAQSPRYKIIEKRQSVAFWCNPISGHATLYWYQQILGQGPKLLIQFQNNGVVDDSQLPKDRFSAERLKGVDSTLKIQPAKLEDSAVYLCASSLMSGYAGELFFGEGSRLTVL.